The sequence of this TCR beta chain was determined in a study of technical replicates of blood from a few donors. Clones were read by immunoSEQ multiplex PCR, and TCRdb kept only the in-frame ones, dropping some. The table records roughly 76,000 clones, 94% of them present only once. The length of the CDR3 is 14 residues. V was pared by 2 bases and J by 4 bases, with 11 bases between. In germline, CDR1 is MNHEY, CDR2 SMNVEV (reference sequence). J is TRBJ1-2 and V is TRBV27; D might be TRBD1 (6 bases). Material for sequencing was T cells isolated from PBMCs. This TCR was sampled from a human donor in good health. The CDR3 spells CASSLAGVSYGYTF. In DNA, the CDR3 is TGTGCCAGCAGTTTAGCAGGGGTGAGCTATGGCTACACCTTC.